The rows below give T cell receptor beta chains drawn from one sample of a study of blood T cell repertoires in COVID-19. Clones were sequenced by immunoSEQ multiplex PCR, and TCRdb holds only the in-frame ones, with some missing. The sample lists about 670,000 clones, 70% to 90% occurring once. The sample comprised peripheral blood. The receptors were sampled from a woman aged 18-29 years with acute or convalescent COVID-19. Each CDR3 is given with its conserved first and last residue. D genes are given only for firm matches. Size tells how often a clone was seen (once, few, many) or the class of an expanded clone, and some rows leave it out.

v_gene: TRBV6-2/TRBV6-3; abundance: NA; j_gene: TRBJ1-2; d_gene: NA; CDR3nt: TGTGCCAGCAGTCTAGAGTTCGACCCCTGGAACTATGGCTACACCTTC; CDR3aa: CASSLEFDPWNYGYTF
v_gene: TRBV14; abundance: NA; j_gene: TRBJ2-5; d_gene: TRBD2; CDR3nt: TGTGCCAGCAGCCAAGATCTAGCGGGGGACCAAGAGACCCAGTACTTC; CDR3aa: CASSQDLAGDQETQYF
v_gene: TRBV25-1; abundance: NA; j_gene: TRBJ2-7; d_gene: NA; CDR3nt: TGTGCCAGCAGTGGAATCGAAGGGGTGGGCACCTACGAGCAGTACTTC; CDR3aa: CASSGIEGVGTYEQYF
v_gene: TRBV28; abundance: NA; j_gene: TRBJ1-2; d_gene: TRBD1; CDR3nt: TGTGCCAGCAGTAGGACAGGGCAATATGGCTACACCTTC; CDR3aa: CASSRTGQYGYTF
v_gene: TRBV5-5; abundance: NA; j_gene: TRBJ2-1; d_gene: TRBD2; CDR3nt: TGTGCCAGCAGCCGAATCTACGCGGGGGGCATAATCAATGAGCAGTTCTTC; CDR3aa: CASSRIYAGGIINEQFF
v_gene: TRBV5-1; abundance: NA; j_gene: TRBJ1-1; d_gene: NA; CDR3nt: TGCGCCAGCAGCTTGTCGACAGGTCGGACTGAAGCTTTCTTT; CDR3aa: CASSLSTGRTEAFF
v_gene: TRBV6-4; abundance: NA; j_gene: TRBJ1-5; d_gene: TRBD1; CDR3nt: TGTGCCAGCAGTGACACAGGGGGCGCCGGTCAGCCCCAGCATTTT; CDR3aa: CASSDTGGAGQPQHF
v_gene: TRBV27; abundance: NA; j_gene: TRBJ1-6; d_gene: TRBD1; CDR3nt: TGTGCCAGCAGTTTGATACAGGGGGTAGGGAATTCACCCCTCCACTTT; CDR3aa: CASSLIQGVGNSPLHF
v_gene: TRBV6-2/TRBV6-3; abundance: NA; j_gene: TRBJ1-4; d_gene: TRBD1; CDR3nt: TGTGCCAGCAGTACCCTTGAGGGGGCGGGAACTGAAAAACTGTTTTTT; CDR3aa: CASSTLEGAGTEKLFF
v_gene: TRBV4-2; abundance: NA; j_gene: TRBJ2-3; d_gene: TRBD1; CDR3nt: TGTGCCAGCAAGACAGGGAGCACAGATACGCAGTATTTT; CDR3aa: CASKTGSTDTQYF
v_gene: TRBV19; abundance: NA; j_gene: TRBJ1-4; d_gene: TRBD1; CDR3nt: TGTGCCAGCACTCGGACAGGGTTGGTAAATGAAAAACTGTTTTTT; CDR3aa: CASTRTGLVNEKLFF
v_gene: TRBV19; abundance: NA; j_gene: TRBJ2-7; d_gene: TRBD1; CDR3nt: TGTGCCAGTAGTTCGGGGACAGTCTCCTCCTACGAGCAGTACTTC; CDR3aa: CASSSGTVSSYEQYF
v_gene: TRBV12-3/TRBV12-4; abundance: NA; j_gene: TRBJ1-1; d_gene: NA; CDR3nt: TGTGCCAGCAGTTCCTCGACGGAGATAGAAGCTTTCTTT; CDR3aa: CASSSSTEIEAFF
v_gene: TRBV10-3; abundance: many; j_gene: TRBJ1-1; d_gene: TRBD1; CDR3nt: TGTGCCATCAGTAACGACAGGGTCGGGACTGAAGCTTTCTTT; CDR3aa: CAISNDRVGTEAFF
v_gene: TRBV30; abundance: NA; j_gene: TRBJ1-2; d_gene: NA; CDR3nt: TGTGCCTGGAGGCCCGACAGGACCTTCTATGGCTACACCTTC; CDR3aa: CAWRPDRTFYGYTF
v_gene: TRBV18; abundance: NA; j_gene: TRBJ1-6; d_gene: NA; CDR3nt: TGTGCCAGCTCACCAATAGGCGAGGGATCACCCCTCCACTTT; CDR3aa: CASSPIGEGSPLHF
v_gene: TRBV4-2; abundance: few; j_gene: TRBJ1-6; d_gene: TRBD1; CDR3nt: TGTGCCAGCAGCCAAGAAGGGGGCGCGGGTAATTCACCCCTCCACTTT; CDR3aa: CASSQEGGAGNSPLHF
v_gene: TRBV29-1; abundance: NA; j_gene: TRBJ1-1; d_gene: NA; CDR3nt: TGCAGCGTTGGCGGAATGACCCCTGAAGCTTTCTTT; CDR3aa: CSVGGMTPEAFF
v_gene: TRBV19; abundance: NA; j_gene: TRBJ1-2; d_gene: NA; CDR3nt: TGTGCCAGTAGTGCGGAGATTAACTATGGCTACACCTTC; CDR3aa: CASSAEINYGYTF
v_gene: TRBV9; abundance: once; j_gene: TRBJ1-1; d_gene: NA; CDR3nt: TGTGCCAGCAGCGTAGAGGCAGGGCATGAAGCTTTCTTT; CDR3aa: CASSVEAGHEAFF
v_gene: TRBV4-3; abundance: NA; j_gene: TRBJ1-2; d_gene: NA; CDR3nt: TGCGCCAGCAGCCCGACCAGGGGTAGCTATGGCTACACCTTC; CDR3aa: CASSPTRGSYGYTF
v_gene: TRBV6-4; abundance: NA; j_gene: TRBJ1-1; d_gene: TRBD1; CDR3nt: TGTGCCACGACAGGGGGCCGAACTGAAGCTTTCTTT; CDR3aa: CATTGGRTEAFF
v_gene: TRBV6-2/TRBV6-3; abundance: NA; j_gene: TRBJ1-1; d_gene: NA; CDR3nt: TGTGCCAGCAGTGGGTGGAGGAGGAACACTGAAGCTTTCTTT; CDR3aa: CASSGWRRNTEAFF
v_gene: TRBV7-2; abundance: NA; j_gene: TRBJ2-1; d_gene: TRBD2; CDR3nt: TGTGCCAGCAGCCGGCTGACTAGCGGGAATGAGCAGTTCTTC; CDR3aa: CASSRLTSGNEQFF
v_gene: TRBV10-3; abundance: NA; j_gene: TRBJ1-4; d_gene: NA; CDR3nt: TGTGCCATCGCGGGAGACGGACCGGATGAAAAACTGTTTTTT; CDR3aa: CAIAGDGPDEKLFF
v_gene: TRBV11-2; abundance: NA; j_gene: TRBJ2-3; d_gene: TRBD1; CDR3nt: TGTGCCAGCAGCACCGCAGGGGGTTCAGATACGCAGTATTTT; CDR3aa: CASSTAGGSDTQYF
v_gene: TRBV18; abundance: NA; j_gene: TRBJ1-4; d_gene: NA; CDR3nt: TGTGCCAGCTCAATGAGTTCAACTAATGAAAAACTGTTTTTT; CDR3aa: CASSMSSTNEKLFF
v_gene: TRBV2; abundance: NA; j_gene: TRBJ1-2; d_gene: NA; CDR3nt: TGTGCCAGCCTCCGACAGGCCCTCTATGGCTACACCTTC; CDR3aa: CASLRQALYGYTF
v_gene: TRBV2; abundance: NA; j_gene: TRBJ1-5; d_gene: TRBD1; CDR3nt: TGTGCCACCTCCCTCGACAGGGGGAATGAACAGCCCCAGCATTTT; CDR3aa: CATSLDRGNEQPQHF
v_gene: TRBV6-1; abundance: NA; j_gene: TRBJ2-2; d_gene: NA; CDR3nt: TGTGCCAGCAGTGAAGGACCCCCGGGGACCGGGGAGCTGTTTTTT; CDR3aa: CASSEGPPGTGELFF
v_gene: TRBV4-3; abundance: NA; j_gene: TRBJ1-6; d_gene: TRBD1; CDR3nt: TGCGCCAGCAGCCAAAGGACAGGCTCTAATAATTCACCCCTCCACTTT; CDR3aa: CASSQRTGSNNSPLHF
v_gene: TRBV12-3/TRBV12-4; abundance: NA; j_gene: TRBJ1-2; d_gene: TRBD1; CDR3nt: TGTGCCAGCAGTATTAACTTGGACAGGGAAAACACCTTC; CDR3aa: CASSINLDRENTF
v_gene: TRBV7-3; abundance: NA; j_gene: TRBJ1-1; d_gene: TRBD1; CDR3nt: TGTGCCAGCAGCCCCCGACAGGGTTCACGGGCTTTCTTT; CDR3aa: CASSPRQGSRAFF
v_gene: TRBV18; abundance: NA; j_gene: TRBJ1-5; d_gene: NA; CDR3nt: TGTGCCAGCTCACCACGGGGCGATCAGCCCCAGCATTTT; CDR3aa: CASSPRGDQPQHF
v_gene: TRBV5-6; abundance: NA; j_gene: TRBJ1-1; d_gene: NA; CDR3nt: TGTGCCAGCAGTAAACGGACAGCAATCATGAACACTGAAGCTTTCTTT; CDR3aa: CASSKRTAIMNTEAFF
v_gene: TRBV6-5; abundance: once; j_gene: TRBJ1-2; d_gene: NA; CDR3nt: TGTGCCAGCAGTTACAGGGCCGGGGATGGCTACACCTTC; CDR3aa: CASSYRAGDGYTF
v_gene: TRBV24-1; abundance: NA; j_gene: TRBJ1-5; d_gene: TRBD1; CDR3nt: TGTGCCACCAGTTCTGGACAGGGCACGACAACTTATCAGCCCCAGCATTTT; CDR3aa: CATSSGQGTTTYQPQHF
v_gene: TRBV30; abundance: NA; j_gene: TRBJ2-2; d_gene: TRBD2; CDR3nt: TGTGCCTGGAGCCCCGGGACTACGAACACCGGGGAGCTGTTTTTT; CDR3aa: CAWSPGTTNTGELFF
v_gene: TRBV29-1; abundance: NA; j_gene: TRBJ2-2; d_gene: NA; CDR3nt: TGCAGCGTTGAACTCAGGGTCCCCGGGGAGCTGTTTTTT; CDR3aa: CSVELRVPGELFF
v_gene: TRBV6-5; abundance: NA; j_gene: TRBJ2-1; d_gene: TRBD2; CDR3nt: TGTGCCAGCACCCCCAGCGGGGGCTTTAATGAGCAGTTCTTC; CDR3aa: CASTPSGGFNEQFF
v_gene: TRBV12-5; abundance: NA; j_gene: TRBJ2-7; d_gene: NA; CDR3nt: TGTGCTAGTGGCCACGAGTTCGGCGAGCAGTACTTC; CDR3aa: CASGHEFGEQYF
v_gene: TRBV7-9; abundance: once; j_gene: TRBJ1-4; d_gene: NA; CDR3nt: TGTGCCAGCAGCCTACAGGCAACTAATGAAAAACTGTTTTTT; CDR3aa: CASSLQATNEKLFF
v_gene: TRBV11-1; abundance: once; j_gene: TRBJ1-6; d_gene: TRBD1; CDR3nt: TGTGCCAGCAGCGCAGGGGGCAGGTCACCCCTCCACTTT; CDR3aa: CASSAGGRSPLHF
v_gene: TRBV14; abundance: NA; j_gene: TRBJ1-2; d_gene: NA; CDR3nt: TGTGCCAGCAGCCGATGGGGTACTGAGGGTTATGGCTACACCTTC; CDR3aa: CASSRWGTEGYGYTF
v_gene: TRBV5-5; abundance: NA; j_gene: TRBJ1-1; d_gene: NA; CDR3nt: TGTGCCAGCAGCTCTAAACCGGGACTCCCGACGGTGAACACTGAAGCTTTCTTT; CDR3aa: CASSSKPGLPTVNTEAFF
v_gene: TRBV6-5; abundance: NA; j_gene: TRBJ1-4; d_gene: NA; CDR3nt: TGTGCCAGCAGTTACGGAGGGGAAGCTGAAAAACTGTTTTTT; CDR3aa: CASSYGGEAEKLFF
v_gene: TRBV6-4; abundance: NA; j_gene: TRBJ1-2; d_gene: TRBD1; CDR3nt: TGTGCCAGCAGTCCCCGGACAGGGCAAGGCTACACCTTC; CDR3aa: CASSPRTGQGYTF
v_gene: TRBV9; abundance: NA; j_gene: TRBJ2-1; d_gene: TRBD2; CDR3nt: TGTGCCAGCAGCGGAACTAGCGGGGGGGCCTCAGTCAATGAGCAGTTCTTC; CDR3aa: CASSGTSGGASVNEQFF
v_gene: TRBV9; abundance: NA; j_gene: TRBJ1-3; d_gene: NA; CDR3nt: TGTGCCAGCAGCGTAGAAGTGAGAGGAAACACCATATATTTT; CDR3aa: CASSVEVRGNTIYF
v_gene: TRBV4-1; abundance: few; j_gene: TRBJ1-2; d_gene: NA; CDR3nt: TGCGCCAGCAGCCCATTGGGGGGGCAGGATGGCTACACCTTC; CDR3aa: CASSPLGGQDGYTF
v_gene: TRBV30; abundance: once; j_gene: TRBJ1-2; d_gene: NA; CDR3nt: TGTGCCTGGAGTGTGAGGAGGACGAACTATGGCTACACCTTC; CDR3aa: CAWSVRRTNYGYTF
v_gene: TRBV6-5; abundance: NA; j_gene: TRBJ1-2; d_gene: NA; CDR3nt: TGTGCCAGCAGCCCAACCGGGACATGGATCAATGGCTACACCTTC; CDR3aa: CASSPTGTWINGYTF